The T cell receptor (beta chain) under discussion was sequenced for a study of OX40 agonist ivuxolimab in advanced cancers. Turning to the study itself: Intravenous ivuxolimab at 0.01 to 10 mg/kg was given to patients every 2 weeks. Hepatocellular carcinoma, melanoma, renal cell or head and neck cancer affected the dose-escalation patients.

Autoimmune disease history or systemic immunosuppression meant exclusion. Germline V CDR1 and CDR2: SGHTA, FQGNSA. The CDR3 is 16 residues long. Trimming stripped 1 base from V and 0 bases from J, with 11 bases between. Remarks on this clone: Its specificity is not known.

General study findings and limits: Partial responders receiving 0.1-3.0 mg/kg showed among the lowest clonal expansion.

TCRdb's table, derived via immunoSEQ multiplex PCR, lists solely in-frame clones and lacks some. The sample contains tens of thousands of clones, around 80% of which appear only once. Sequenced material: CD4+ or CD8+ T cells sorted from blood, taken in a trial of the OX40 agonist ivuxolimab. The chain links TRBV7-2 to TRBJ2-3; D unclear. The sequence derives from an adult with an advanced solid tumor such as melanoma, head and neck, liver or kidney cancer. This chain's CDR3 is CASSLVARSSTDTQYF. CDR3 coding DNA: TGTGCCAGCAGCTTAGTGGCTCGTTCCAGCACAGATACGCAGTATTTT.